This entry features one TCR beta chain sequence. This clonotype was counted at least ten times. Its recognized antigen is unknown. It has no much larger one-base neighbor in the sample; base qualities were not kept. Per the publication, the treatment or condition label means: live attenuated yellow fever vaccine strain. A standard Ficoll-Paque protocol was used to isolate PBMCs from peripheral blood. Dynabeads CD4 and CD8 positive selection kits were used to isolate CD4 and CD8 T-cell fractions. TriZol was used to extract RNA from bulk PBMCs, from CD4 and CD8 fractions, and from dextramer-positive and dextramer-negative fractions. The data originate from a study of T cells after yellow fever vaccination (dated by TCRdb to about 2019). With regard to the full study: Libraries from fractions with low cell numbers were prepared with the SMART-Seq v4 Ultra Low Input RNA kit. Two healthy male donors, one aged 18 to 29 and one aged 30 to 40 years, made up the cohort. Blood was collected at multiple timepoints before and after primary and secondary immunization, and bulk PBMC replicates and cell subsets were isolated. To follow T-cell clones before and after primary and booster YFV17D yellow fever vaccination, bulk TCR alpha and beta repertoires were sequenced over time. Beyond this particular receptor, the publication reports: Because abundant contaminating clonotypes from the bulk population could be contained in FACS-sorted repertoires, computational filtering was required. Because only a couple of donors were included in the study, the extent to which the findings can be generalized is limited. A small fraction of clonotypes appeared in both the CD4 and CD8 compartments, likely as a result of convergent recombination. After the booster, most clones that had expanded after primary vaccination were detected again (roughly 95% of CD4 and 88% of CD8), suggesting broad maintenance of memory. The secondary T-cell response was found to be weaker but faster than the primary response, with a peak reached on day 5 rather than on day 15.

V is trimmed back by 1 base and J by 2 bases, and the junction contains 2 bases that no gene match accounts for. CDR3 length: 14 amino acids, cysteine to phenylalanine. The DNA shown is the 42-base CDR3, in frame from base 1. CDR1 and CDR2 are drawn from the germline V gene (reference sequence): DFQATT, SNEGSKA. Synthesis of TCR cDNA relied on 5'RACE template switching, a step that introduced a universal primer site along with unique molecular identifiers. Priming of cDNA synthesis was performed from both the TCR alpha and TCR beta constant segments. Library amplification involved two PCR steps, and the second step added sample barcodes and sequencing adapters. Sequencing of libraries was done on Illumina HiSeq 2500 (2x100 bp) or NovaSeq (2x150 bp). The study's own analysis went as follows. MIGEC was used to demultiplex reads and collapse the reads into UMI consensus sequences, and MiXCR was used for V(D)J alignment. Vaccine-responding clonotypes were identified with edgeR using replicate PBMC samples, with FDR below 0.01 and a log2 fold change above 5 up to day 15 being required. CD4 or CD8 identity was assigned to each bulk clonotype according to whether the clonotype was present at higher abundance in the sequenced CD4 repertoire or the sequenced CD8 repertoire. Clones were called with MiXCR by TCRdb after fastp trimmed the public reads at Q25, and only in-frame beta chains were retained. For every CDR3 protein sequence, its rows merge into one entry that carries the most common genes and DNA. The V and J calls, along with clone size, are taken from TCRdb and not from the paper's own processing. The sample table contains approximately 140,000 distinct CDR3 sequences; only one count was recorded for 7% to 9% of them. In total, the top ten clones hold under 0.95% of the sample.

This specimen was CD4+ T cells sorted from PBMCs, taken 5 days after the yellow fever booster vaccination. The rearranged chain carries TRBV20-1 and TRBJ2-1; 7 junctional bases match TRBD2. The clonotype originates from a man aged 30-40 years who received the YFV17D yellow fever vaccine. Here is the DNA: TGCAGTGCTAGAGCTAGCGGAGCCTACAATGAGCAGTTCTTC. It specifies CSARASGAYNEQFF.